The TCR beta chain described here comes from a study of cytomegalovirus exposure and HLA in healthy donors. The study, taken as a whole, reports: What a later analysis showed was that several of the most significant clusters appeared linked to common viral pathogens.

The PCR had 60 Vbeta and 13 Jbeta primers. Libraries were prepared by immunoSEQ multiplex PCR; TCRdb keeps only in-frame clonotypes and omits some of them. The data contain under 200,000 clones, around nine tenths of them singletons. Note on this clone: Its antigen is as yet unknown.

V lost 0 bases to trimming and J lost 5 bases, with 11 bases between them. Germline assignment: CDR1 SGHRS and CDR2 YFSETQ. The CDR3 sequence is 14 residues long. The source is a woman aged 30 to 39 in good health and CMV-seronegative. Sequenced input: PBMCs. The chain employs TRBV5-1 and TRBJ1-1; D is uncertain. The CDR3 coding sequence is TGCGCCAGCAGCTTGGGACATTTTTTGACTGAAGCTTTCTTT. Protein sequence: CASSLGHFLTEAFF.